The 13 T cell receptor beta chains below come from one sample, sequenced in a study of blood T cell repertoires in COVID-19. Only in-frame clones appear in the TCRdb table, and some are missing; sequencing was by immunoSEQ multiplex PCR. In the table there are 80,000 to 100,000 clones, 70% to 90% of which are singletons. The specimen sequenced was peripheral blood. The receptors were gathered from a woman aged 80 or older with acute or convalescent COVID-19.

The V call is TRBV5-4, the J call TRBJ1-4; 8 bases align to TRBD1. J was trimmed by 5 bases and V by 1 base; bases with no gene match: 1. This CDR3 spans 14 amino acids. Germline V gives CDR1 SGHNT, CDR2 YYREEE (reference sequence). CDR3 nucleotide sequence: TGTGCCAGCAGCTTGAACAGGGGGAATGAAAAACTGTTTTTT. This encodes CASSLNRGNEKLFF.

This sequence joins TRBV7-2 and TRBJ2-1; TRBD1 is a possible D gene (7 bases). Germline V gives CDR1 SGHTA, CDR2 FQGNSA. The V end lost 5 bases, the J end lost 4 bases, and 15 bases lay between the germline ends. The CDR3 is 15 residues long. The CDR3 loop reads CASSPGGTPYNEQFF. CDR3 coding DNA: TGTGCCAGCAGCCCAGGGGGGACACCTTACAATGAGCAGTTCTTC.

The chain uses TRBV5-1 and TRBJ2-1; 12 bases align to TRBD2. Germline CDR1 is SGHRS and CDR2 is YFSETQ. The CDR3 totals 16 residues. With 4 bases clipped from V and 5 bases from J, the junction kept 7 bases outside the gene matches. CDR3 sequence: CASSLRTSGDHNEQFF. CDR3 DNA: TGCGCCAGCAGCCTCCGGACTAGCGGGGATCACAATGAGCAGTTCTTC. The full variable domain, completed using reference TRBV5-1 and TRBJ2-1, is KAGVTQTPRYLIKTRGQQVTLSCSPISGHRSVSWYQQTPGQGLQFLFEYFSETQRNKGNFPGRFSGRQFSNSRSEMNVSTLELGDSALYLCASSLRTSGDHNEQFFGPGTRLTVL.

This rearrangement joins TRBV2 to TRBJ2-6; 7 nucleotides agree with TRBD1. Germline V gene lookup returns CDR1 SNHLY and CDR2 FYNNEI. The V segment lost 4 bases and the J segment 0 bases; nucleotides outside the gene matches: 6. The CDR3 has 17 amino acids. The CDR3 reads CASSAPGQISGANVLTF. CDR3 sequence (DNA): TGTGCCAGCAGTGCCCCGGGACAGATCTCTGGGGCCAACGTCCTGACTTTC.

The V gene is TRBV16, the J gene TRBJ1-5; D is uncertain. The CDR3 covers 15 residues. Germline CDR1 and CDR2: KGHSY and FQNENV. The V and J ends lost 3 bases and 5 bases respectively, with 14 bases between them. Here the CDR3 reads CASSHSSSSDQPQHF. In DNA form, the CDR3 reads TGTGCCAGCAGCCATTCTAGTAGTTCCGATCAGCCCCAGCATTTT.

The rearrangement joins TRBV7-8 to TRBJ1-6; 9 bases align to TRBD1. This CDR3 region has 17 residues. Trimming removed 5 bases from V and 3 bases from J; junction bases left unmatched: 8. The germline V gene has CDR1 SGHVS and CDR2 FQNEAQ. CDR3 in DNA: TGTGCCAGCAGCCCTGGGACAGGGACCCTCTATAATTCACCCCTCCACTTT. This codes for CASSPGTGTLYNSPLHF.

The V and J genes are TRBV6-5 and TRBJ2-7, with 12 bases matching TRBD2. CDR1 MNHEY and CDR2 SVGAGI come from the germline V gene. This CDR3 has 14 amino acids. After removal of 6 bases from V and 4 bases from J, the junction contained 4 bases not matched to a gene. The CDR3 DNA follows: TGTGCCAGCAGGGCTAGCGGGGGGGCATACGAGCAGTACTTC. Its protein is CASRASGGAYEQYF.

The chain recombines TRBV18 with TRBJ2-5; D may be TRBD1 (6 bases). The V gene lost 4 bases and the J gene lost 3 bases, with 18 bases spanning the gap. The CDR3 has 16 amino acids. CDR1 is KGHSH and CDR2 is LQKENI in the germline V gene. The CDR3 reads CASSLNKDSLKETQYF. CDR3 nucleotides: TGTGCCAGCTCACTCAATAAGGACAGCCTCAAAGAGACCCAGTACTTC.

The chain links TRBV7-9 to TRBJ2-5; D uncertain. V gave up 4 bases and J gave up 5 bases, with 11 bases separating them. The CDR3 sequence is 13 residues long. CDR1 is SEHNR and CDR2 is FQNEAQ in the germline V gene (reference sequence). CDR3 coding DNA: TGTGCCAGCAGCTCCGACCCGGAGGAGACCCAGTACTTC. Protein: CASSSDPEETQYF.

This clone was seen a single time. The rearrangement uses TRBV9 and TRBJ2-7, with TRBD1 as a possible D gene (6 bases). This CDR3 is 15 amino acids long. The V gene lost 3 bases and the J gene lost 0 bases, with 13 bases spanning the gap. The germline CDR1 and CDR2 sequences are SGDLS and YYNGEE. The CDR3 DNA is TGTGCCAGCAGCGCAGCAACAGGGTTCTCCTACGAGCAGTACTTC. It encodes CASSAATGFSYEQYF.

V gene TRBV3-1 (or the pseudogene TRBV3-2) combines with J gene TRBJ2-7; no clear D gene. This CDR3 comprises 15 residues. V shed 0 bases and J shed 0 bases, with 9 bases lying between them. Germline V gene lookup returns CDR1 LGHDT and CDR2 YNNKEL (reference sequence). CDR3 DNA: TGTGCCAGCAGCCAAGATGTGCGGCGCTCCTACGAGCAGTACTTC. This sequence encodes CASSQDVRRSYEQYF.

The rearrangement uses TRBV28 and TRBJ1-4, with D possibly matching TRBD1 (6 bases). The V end was cut by 3 bases, the J end by 17 bases, with 19 bases between. Germline-derived CDR1 and CDR2 are MDHEN and SYDVKM. The CDR3 runs 13 residues. This chain's CDR3 is CASSLRGTKKSFF. The CDR3 DNA sequence: TGTGCCAGCAGTTTGAGGGGGACGAAAAAGAGTTTTTTT.

The rearrangement joins TRBV5-6 to TRBJ1-2, with TRBD1 matching 12 bases. CDR1 and CDR2 (germline): SGHDT, YYEEEE. Trimming cost V 3 bases and J 6 bases; bases outside gene matches: 15. The CDR3 has 18 amino acids. The CDR3 loop reads CASSYRPGQGAVFHGYTF. CDR3 nucleotides: TGTGCCAGCAGCTACCGCCCGGGACAGGGGGCGGTATTCCATGGCTACACCTTC. Variable domain in full (rest from reference TRBV5-6 and TRBJ1-2): DAGVTQSPTHLIKTRGQQVTLRCSPKSGHDTVSWYQQALGQGPQFIFQYYEEEERQRGNFPDRFSGHQFPNYSSELNVNALLLGDSALYLCASSYRPGQGAVFHGYTFGSGTRLTVV.